The clone carrying this TCR beta chain showed up many times. The sample belongs to a study of early T cells in non-severe SARS-CoV-2 infection. Study-level information: Unsorted whole-blood RNA was sequenced in bulk, leaving chains unpaired.

Unique molecular identifiers (one per individual cDNA molecule) were attached. TCRdb used MiXCR to reprocess the 5' RACE reads, holding one entry per CDR3 protein. The table includes 45,000 or so distinct CDR3 sequences, 20% to 25% detected once. Germline-derived CDR1 and CDR2 are LNHDA and SQIVND (reference sequence). The CDR3 covers 15 residues. Between the trimmed V and J ends, which lost 4 bases and 6 bases, there was a span of 18 bases. The TCR comes from an adult who was a healthcare worker with PCR-confirmed SARS-CoV-2 infection or an uninfected control (not recorded which). The V gene is TRBV19, the J gene TRBJ1-2; D gene uncertain. The sequences come from whole blood, collected at baseline. The CDR3 sequence: CASSTLLLQPDGYTF. The CDR3 bases are TGTGCCAGTAGTACACTCCTACTACAGCCCGATGGCTACACCTTC.